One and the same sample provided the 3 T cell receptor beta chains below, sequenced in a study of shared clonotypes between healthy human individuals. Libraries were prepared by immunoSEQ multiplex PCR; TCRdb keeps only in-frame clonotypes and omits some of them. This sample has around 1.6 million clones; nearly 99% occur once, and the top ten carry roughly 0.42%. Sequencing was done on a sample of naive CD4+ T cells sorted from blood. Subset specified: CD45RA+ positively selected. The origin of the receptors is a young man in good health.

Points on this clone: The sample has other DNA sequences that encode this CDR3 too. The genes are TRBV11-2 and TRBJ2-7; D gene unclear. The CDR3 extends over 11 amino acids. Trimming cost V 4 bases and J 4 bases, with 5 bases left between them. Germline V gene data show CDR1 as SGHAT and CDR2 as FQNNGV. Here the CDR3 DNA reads TGTGCCAGCAGCTCAAGTTACGAGCAGTACTTC. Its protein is CASSSSYEQYF.

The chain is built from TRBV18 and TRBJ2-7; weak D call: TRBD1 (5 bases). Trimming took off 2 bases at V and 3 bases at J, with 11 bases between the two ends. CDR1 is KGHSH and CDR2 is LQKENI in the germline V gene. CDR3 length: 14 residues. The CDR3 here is CASSPTGPLYEQYF. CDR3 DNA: TGTGCCAGCTCACCAACAGGCCCCCTCTACGAGCAGTACTTC.

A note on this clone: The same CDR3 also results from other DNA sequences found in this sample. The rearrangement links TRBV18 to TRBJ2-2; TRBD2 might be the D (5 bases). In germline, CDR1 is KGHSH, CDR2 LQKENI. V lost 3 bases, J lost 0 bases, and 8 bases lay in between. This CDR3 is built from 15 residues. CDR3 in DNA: TGTGCCAGCTCACCTTGGGAGACGAACACCGGGGAGCTGTTTTTT. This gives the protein CASSPWETNTGELFF.